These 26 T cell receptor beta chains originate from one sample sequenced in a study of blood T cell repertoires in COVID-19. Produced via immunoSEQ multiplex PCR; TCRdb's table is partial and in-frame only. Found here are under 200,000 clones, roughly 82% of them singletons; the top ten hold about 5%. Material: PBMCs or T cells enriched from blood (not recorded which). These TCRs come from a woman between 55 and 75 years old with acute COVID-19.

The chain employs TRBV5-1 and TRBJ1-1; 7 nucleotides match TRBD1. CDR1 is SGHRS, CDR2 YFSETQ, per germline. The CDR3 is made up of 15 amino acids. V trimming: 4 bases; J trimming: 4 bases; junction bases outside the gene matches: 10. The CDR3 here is CASSTRGGTTTEAFF. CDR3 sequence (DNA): TGCGCCAGCAGCACGCGAGGGGGCACTACCACTGAAGCTTTCTTT. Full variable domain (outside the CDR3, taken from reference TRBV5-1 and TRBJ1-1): KAGVTQTPRYLIKTRGQQVTLSCSPISGHRSVSWYQQTPGQGLQFLFEYFSETQRNKGNFPGRFSGRQFSNSRSEMNVSTLELGDSALYLCASSTRGGTTTEAFFGQGTRLTVV.

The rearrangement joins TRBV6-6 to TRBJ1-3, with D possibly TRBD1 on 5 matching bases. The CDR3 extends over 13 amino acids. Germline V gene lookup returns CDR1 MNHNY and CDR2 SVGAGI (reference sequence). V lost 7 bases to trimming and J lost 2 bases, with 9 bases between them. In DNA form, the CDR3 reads TGTGCCAGCAAGACAGCGACTGGAAACACCATATATTTT. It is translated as CASKTATGNTIYF.

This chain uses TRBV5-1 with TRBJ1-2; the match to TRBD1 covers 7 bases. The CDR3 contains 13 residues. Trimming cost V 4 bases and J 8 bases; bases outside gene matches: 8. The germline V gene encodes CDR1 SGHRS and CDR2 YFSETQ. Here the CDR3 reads CASSTGQLFGYTF. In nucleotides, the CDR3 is TGCGCCAGCAGCACGGGACAGCTCTTCGGCTACACCTTC.

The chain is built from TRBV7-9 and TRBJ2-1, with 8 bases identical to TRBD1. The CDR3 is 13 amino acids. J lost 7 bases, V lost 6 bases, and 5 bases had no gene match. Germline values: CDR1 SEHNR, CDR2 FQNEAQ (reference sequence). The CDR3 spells CASRFQGANEQFF. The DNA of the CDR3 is TGTGCCAGCAGATTCCAGGGGGCTAATGAGCAGTTCTTC.

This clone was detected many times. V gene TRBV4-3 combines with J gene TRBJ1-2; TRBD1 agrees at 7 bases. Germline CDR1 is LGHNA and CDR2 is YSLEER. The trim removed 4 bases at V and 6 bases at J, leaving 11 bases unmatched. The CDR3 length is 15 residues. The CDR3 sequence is CASSPSYRGLDGYTF. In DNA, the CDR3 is TGCGCCAGCAGCCCAAGCTACAGGGGACTTGATGGCTACACCTTC.

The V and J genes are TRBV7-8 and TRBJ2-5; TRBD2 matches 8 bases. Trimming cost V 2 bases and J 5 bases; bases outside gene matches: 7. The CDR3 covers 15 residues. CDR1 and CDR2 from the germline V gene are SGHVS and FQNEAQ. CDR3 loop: CASSLLSGRVETQYF. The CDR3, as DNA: TGTGCCAGCAGCTTATTAAGCGGGAGAGTGGAGACCCAGTACTTC.

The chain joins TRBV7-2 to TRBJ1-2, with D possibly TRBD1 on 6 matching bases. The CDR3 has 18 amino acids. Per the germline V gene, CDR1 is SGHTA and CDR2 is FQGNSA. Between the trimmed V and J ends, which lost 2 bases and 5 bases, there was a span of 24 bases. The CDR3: CASSLKMGTYPSLYGYTF. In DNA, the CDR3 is TGTGCCAGCAGCTTAAAAATGGGGACATACCCTTCTTTGTATGGCTACACCTTC.

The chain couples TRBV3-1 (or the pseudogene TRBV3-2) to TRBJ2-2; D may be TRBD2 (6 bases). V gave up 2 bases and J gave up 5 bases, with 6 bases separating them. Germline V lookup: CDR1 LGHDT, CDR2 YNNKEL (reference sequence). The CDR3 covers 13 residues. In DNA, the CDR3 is TGTGCCAGCAGCCAACGGGGGACCGGGGAGCTGTTTTTT. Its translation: CASSQRGTGELFF.

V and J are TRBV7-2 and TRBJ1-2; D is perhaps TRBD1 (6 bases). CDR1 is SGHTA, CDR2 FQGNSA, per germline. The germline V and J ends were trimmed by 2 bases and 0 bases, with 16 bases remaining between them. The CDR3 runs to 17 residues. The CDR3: CASSLQGTPGSNYGYTF. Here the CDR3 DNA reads TGTGCCAGCAGCTTACAGGGGACGCCGGGTTCTAACTATGGCTACACCTTC.

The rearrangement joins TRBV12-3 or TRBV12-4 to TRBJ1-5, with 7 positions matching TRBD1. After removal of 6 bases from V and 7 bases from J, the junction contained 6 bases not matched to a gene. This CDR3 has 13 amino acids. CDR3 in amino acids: CASSIDRAQPQHF. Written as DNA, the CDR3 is TGTGCCAGCAGCATTGACAGGGCCCAGCCCCAGCATTTT.

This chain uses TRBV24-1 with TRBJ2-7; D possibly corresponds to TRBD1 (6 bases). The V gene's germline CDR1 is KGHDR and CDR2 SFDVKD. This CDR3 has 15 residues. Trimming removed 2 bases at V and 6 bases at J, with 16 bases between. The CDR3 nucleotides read TGTGCCACCAGTGATTCCTACAGGGCTACGGTCGAGCAGTACTTC. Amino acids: CATSDSYRATVEQYF.

The CDR3 DNA reads TGTGCCAGCAGCTTGGGCCTAGCGGGAGAAGGTGAGCAGTTCTTC. Translated, it gives CASSLGLAGEGEQFF. The rearrangement links TRBV11-2 to TRBJ2-1; TRBD2 matches 10 bases. The CDR3 runs 15 residues. V was clipped by 3 bases and J by 9 bases; unmatched bases: 8. Germline CDR1 reads SGHAT; CDR2 reads FQNNGV. Full variable domain (remainder filled in from reference TRBV11-2 and TRBJ2-1): EAGVAQSPRYKIIEKRQSVAFWCNPISGHATLYWYQQILGQGPKLLIQFQNNGVVDDSQLPKDRFSAERLKGVDSTLKIQPAKLEDSAVYLCASSLGLAGEGEQFFGPGTRLTVL.

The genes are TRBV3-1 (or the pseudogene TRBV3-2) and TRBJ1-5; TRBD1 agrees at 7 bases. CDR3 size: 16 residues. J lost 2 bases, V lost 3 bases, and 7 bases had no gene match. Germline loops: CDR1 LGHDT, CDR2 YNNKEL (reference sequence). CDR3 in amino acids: CASSQTGKVGNQPQHF. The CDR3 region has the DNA TGTGCCAGCAGCCAGACAGGGAAGGTCGGCAATCAGCCCCAGCATTTT.

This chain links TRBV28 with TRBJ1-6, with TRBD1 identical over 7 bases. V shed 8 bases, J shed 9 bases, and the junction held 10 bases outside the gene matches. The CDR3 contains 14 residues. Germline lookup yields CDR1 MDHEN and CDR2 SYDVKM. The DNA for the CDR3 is TGTGCCAGCGACAGGGATGGAGGGATTTCACCCCTCCACTTT. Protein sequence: CASDRDGGISPLHF. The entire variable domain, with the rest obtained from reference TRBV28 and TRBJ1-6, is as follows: DVKVTQSSRYLVKRTGEKVFLECVQDMDHENMFWYRQDPGLGLRLIYFSYDVKMKEKGDIPEGYSVSREKKERFSLILESASTNQTSMYLCASDRDGGISPLHFGNGTRLTVT.

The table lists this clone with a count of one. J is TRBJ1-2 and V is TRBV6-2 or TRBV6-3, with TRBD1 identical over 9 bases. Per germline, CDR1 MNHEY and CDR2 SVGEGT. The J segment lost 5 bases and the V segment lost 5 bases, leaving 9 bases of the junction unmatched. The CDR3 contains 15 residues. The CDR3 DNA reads TGTGCCAGCAGTCAAATGGGACAGGGTCATTATGGCTACACCTTC. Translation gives CASSQMGQGHYGYTF.

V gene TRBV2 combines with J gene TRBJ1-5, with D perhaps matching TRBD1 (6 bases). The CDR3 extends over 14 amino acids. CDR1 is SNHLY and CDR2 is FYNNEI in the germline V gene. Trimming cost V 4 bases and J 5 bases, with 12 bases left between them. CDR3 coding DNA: TGTGCCAGCAGTGCCTCGACAGGCTATCAGCCCCAGCATTTT. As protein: CASSASTGYQPQHF.

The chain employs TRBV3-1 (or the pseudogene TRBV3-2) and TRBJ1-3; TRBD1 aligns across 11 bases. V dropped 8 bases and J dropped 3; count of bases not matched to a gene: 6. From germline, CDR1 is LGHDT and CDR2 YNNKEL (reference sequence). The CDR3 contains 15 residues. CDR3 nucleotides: TGTGCCAGCGGAGGGACAGGGGGTTATGGAAACACCATATATTTT. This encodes CASGGTGGYGNTIYF.

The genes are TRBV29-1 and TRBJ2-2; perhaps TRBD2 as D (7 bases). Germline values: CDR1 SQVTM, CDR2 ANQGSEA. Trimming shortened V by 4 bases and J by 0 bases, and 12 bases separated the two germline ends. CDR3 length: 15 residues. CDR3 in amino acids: CSVGGAGANTGELFF. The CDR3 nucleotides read TGCAGCGTTGGGGGGGCGGGAGCGAACACCGGGGAGCTGTTTTTT.

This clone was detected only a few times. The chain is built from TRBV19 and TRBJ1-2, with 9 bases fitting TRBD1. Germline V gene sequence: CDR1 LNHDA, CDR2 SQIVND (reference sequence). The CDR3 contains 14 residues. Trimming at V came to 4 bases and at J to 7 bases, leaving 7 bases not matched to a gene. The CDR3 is CASSSQPDRGGYTF. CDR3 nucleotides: TGTGCCAGTAGTAGCCAACCGGACAGGGGTGGCTACACCTTC.

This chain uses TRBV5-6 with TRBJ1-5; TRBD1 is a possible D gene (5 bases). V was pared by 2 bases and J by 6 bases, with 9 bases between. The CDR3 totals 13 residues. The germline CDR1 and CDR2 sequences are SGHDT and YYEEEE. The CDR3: CASSFAGGQPQHF. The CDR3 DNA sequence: TGTGCCAGCAGCTTTGCGGGGGGTCAGCCCCAGCATTTT.

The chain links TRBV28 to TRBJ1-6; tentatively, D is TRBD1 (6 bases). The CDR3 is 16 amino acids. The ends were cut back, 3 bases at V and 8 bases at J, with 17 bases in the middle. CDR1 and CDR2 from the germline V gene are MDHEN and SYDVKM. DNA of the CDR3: TGTGCCAGCAGTTTTTTGAGGGGGGGGGTTTATTCACCCCTCCACTTT. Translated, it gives CASSFLRGGVYSPLHF.

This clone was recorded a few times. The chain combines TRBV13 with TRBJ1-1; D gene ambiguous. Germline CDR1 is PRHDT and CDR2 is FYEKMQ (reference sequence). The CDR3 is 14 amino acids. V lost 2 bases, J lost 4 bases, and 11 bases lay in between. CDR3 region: CASSLFEGPTEAFF. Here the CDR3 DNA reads TGTGCCAGCAGCTTATTTGAGGGCCCCACTGAAGCTTTCTTT.

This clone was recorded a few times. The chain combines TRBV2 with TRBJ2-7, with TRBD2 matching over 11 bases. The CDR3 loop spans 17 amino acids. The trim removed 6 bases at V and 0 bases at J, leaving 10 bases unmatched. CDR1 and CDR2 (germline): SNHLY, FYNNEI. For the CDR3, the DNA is TGTGCCAGCAGGGCCGGGACTAGCGGCCCCTTCTCCTACGAGCAGTACTTC. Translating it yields CASRAGTSGPFSYEQYF.

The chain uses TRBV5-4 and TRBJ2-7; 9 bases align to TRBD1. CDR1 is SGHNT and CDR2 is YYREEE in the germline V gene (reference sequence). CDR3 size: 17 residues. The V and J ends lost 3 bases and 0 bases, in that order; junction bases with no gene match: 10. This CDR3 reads CASSSPPGTGNSYEQYF. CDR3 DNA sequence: TGTGCCAGCAGCTCCCCGCCCGGGACAGGGAACTCCTACGAGCAGTACTTC.

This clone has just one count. The CDR3 DNA reads as TGTGCCAGCAGCCAAAGGGGCAGGCGCACAGATACGCAGTATTTT. Translating gives CASSQRGRRTDTQYF. The J gene is TRBJ2-3, the V gene TRBV7-9, with a weak D call TRBD1 (5 bases). The CDR3 is 15 residues long. The germline V and J ends were trimmed by 5 bases and 1 base, with 13 bases remaining between them. Germline lookup yields CDR1 SEHNR and CDR2 FQNEAQ (reference sequence).

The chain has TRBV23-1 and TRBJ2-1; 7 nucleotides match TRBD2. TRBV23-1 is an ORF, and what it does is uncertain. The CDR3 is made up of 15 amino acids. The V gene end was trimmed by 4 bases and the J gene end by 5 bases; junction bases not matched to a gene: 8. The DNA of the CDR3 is TGCGCCAGCAGTCCACCAGGCGGGAGTAACAATGAGCAGTTCTTC. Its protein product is CASSPPGGSNNEQFF.